The 9 T cell receptor beta chains below were found in one sample sequenced in a study of OX40 agonist ivuxolimab in advanced cancers. TCRdb's table, derived via immunoSEQ multiplex PCR, lists solely in-frame clones and lacks some. The table shows approximately 64,000 clones, with about 85% occurring only once. Sequencing was performed on CD4+ or CD8+ T cells sorted from blood, taken in a trial of the OX40 agonist ivuxolimab. These receptors all stem from an adult with an advanced solid tumor such as melanoma, head and neck, liver or kidney cancer.

This rearrangement joins TRBV2 to TRBJ2-3, with TRBD2 identical over 10 bases. Germline lookup yields CDR1 SNHLY and CDR2 FYNNEI. This CDR3 comprises 15 residues. Trimming at V came to 5 bases and at J to 5 bases, leaving 7 bases not matched to a gene. CDR3 sequence (DNA): TGTGCCAGCAGTCGACTAGCGGGCGGTGTAGATACGCAGTATTTT. Translating gives CASSRLAGGVDTQYF.

The CDR3, as DNA: TGTGCCAGCAGCCGGGACAGGGTCTACGAGCAGTACTTC. The encoded protein is CASSRDRVYEQYF. The chain links TRBV6-1 to TRBJ2-7, with 9 bases matching TRBD1. The CDR3 covers 13 residues. V trimming: 6 bases; J trimming: 3 bases; junction bases outside the gene matches: 3. CDR1 is MNHNS, CDR2 SASEGT, per germline.

The V call is TRBV23-1, the J call TRBJ1-4, with 7 bases fitting TRBD1. TRBV23-1 is sorted into the ORF group, with uncertain function. CDR3 length: 15 amino acids. The V gene end was trimmed by 1 base and the J gene end by 5 bases; junction bases not matched to a gene: 4. In DNA, the CDR3 is TGCGCCAGCAGTCAATGGGTACAGGGGAATGAAAAACTGTTTTTT. Residues: CASSQWVQGNEKLFF.

The chain has TRBV5-4 and TRBJ1-2; 11 nucleotides align to TRBD1. The CDR3 is 15 residues long. Germline V CDR1 and CDR2: SGHNT, YYREEE (reference sequence). V trimming: 4 bases; J trimming: 8 bases; junction bases outside the gene matches: 10. CDR3 amino acids: CASSEIGQGARGYTF. CDR3 coding DNA: TGTGCCAGCAGCGAGATCGGACAGGGGGCGAGAGGCTACACCTTC.

V usage is TRBV9 and J usage is TRBJ2-1; 12 bases fit TRBD2. Losses at the gene ends were 4 bases for V and 6 bases for J; bases not matched to a gene: 8. This CDR3 has 16 residues. Germline CDR1 is SGDLS and CDR2 is YYNGEE. The CDR3 DNA follows: TGTGCCAGCAGCATTCGGACTAGCGGGATGACCAATGAGCAGTTCTTC. This codes for CASSIRTSGMTNEQFF.

This clone came up once. At one boundary the junction diverges from the germline segment, which might be a read error. The chain carries TRBV7-7 and TRBJ1-1; 7 bases fit TRBD1. The V gene's germline CDR1 is SSHAT and CDR2 FNYEAQ (reference sequence). The CDR3 has 13 residues. CDR3 protein: CASSRDRNTEAFF. The CDR3 DNA reads TGTGCTAGCAGCCGGGACAGGAACACTGAAGCTTTCTTT. Full variable domain (missing parts from reference TRBV7-7 and TRBJ1-1): GAGVSQSPRYKVTKRGQDVTLRCDPISSHATLYWYQQALGQGPEFLTYFNYEAQPDKSGLPSDRFSAERPEGSISTLTIQRTEQRDSAMYRCASSRDRNTEAFFGQGTRLTVV.

V gene TRBV9 combines with J gene TRBJ2-3, with TRBD2 matching 7 bases. V was pared by 0 bases and J by 4 bases, with 8 bases of the junction left unmatched. CDR3 length: 16 amino acids. CDR1 is SGDLS and CDR2 is YYNGEE in the germline V gene. This CDR3 reads CASSVAEGGPSDTQYF. The CDR3 DNA reads TGTGCCAGCAGCGTAGCTGAGGGAGGGCCCTCAGATACGCAGTATTTT.

The chain links TRBV5-5 to TRBJ2-3; 10 positions match TRBD1. V was pared by 0 bases and J by 3 bases, with 4 bases of the junction left unmatched. There are 16 residues in the CDR3. Germline V gene lookup returns CDR1 SGHKS and CDR2 YYEKEE (reference sequence). CDR3 nucleotide sequence: TGTGCCAGCAGCTTGGGGGGACAGGGGAGAACAGATACGCAGTATTTT. This codes for CASSLGGQGRTDTQYF.

This sequence joins TRBV5-1 and TRBJ2-5, with 7 positions matching TRBD2. CDR1 is SGHRS, CDR2 YFSETQ, per germline. Losses at the gene ends were 4 bases for V and 4 bases for J; bases not matched to a gene: 7. The CDR3 is 14 amino acids. For the CDR3, the DNA is TGCGCCAGCAGCACGCGGGAGTTTAGAGAGACCCAGTACTTC. Translating it yields CASSTREFRETQYF.